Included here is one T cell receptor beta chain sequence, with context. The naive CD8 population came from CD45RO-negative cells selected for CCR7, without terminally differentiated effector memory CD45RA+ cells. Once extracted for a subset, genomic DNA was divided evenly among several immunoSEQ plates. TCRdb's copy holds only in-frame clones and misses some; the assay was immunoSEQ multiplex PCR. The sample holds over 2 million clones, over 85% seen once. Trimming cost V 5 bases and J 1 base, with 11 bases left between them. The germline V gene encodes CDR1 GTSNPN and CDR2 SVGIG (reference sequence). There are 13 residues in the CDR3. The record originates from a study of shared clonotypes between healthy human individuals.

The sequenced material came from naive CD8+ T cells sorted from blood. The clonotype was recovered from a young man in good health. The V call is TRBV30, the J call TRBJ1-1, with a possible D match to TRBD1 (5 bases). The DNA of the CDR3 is TGTGCCTGGGACGCCACAGGGAACACTGAAGCTTTCTTT. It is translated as CAWDATGNTEAFF.